This T cell receptor beta chain was sequenced during a study of OX40 agonist ivuxolimab in advanced cancers. At the level of the study: One patient with hepatocellular carcinoma and two with cutaneous melanoma, three in all, had partial responses.

Produced via immunoSEQ multiplex PCR; TCRdb's table is partial and in-frame only. The data contain 12,000 or so clones, less than 80% of them singletons. The germline V and J ends were trimmed by 2 bases and 8 bases, with 4 bases remaining between them. The CDR3 sequence is 12 residues long. Germline V gene data show CDR1 as SEHNR and CDR2 as FQNEAQ (reference sequence). The chain employs TRBV7-9 and TRBJ1-6, with D hard to call. The TCR sequence derives from an adult with an advanced solid tumor such as melanoma, head and neck, liver or kidney cancer. The sequences come from CD4+ or CD8+ T cells sorted from blood, collected in a trial of the OX40 agonist ivuxolimab. DNA for the CDR3: TGTGCCAGCAGCTTAAAATATTCACCCCTCCACTTT. Amino acids: CASSLKYSPLHF.